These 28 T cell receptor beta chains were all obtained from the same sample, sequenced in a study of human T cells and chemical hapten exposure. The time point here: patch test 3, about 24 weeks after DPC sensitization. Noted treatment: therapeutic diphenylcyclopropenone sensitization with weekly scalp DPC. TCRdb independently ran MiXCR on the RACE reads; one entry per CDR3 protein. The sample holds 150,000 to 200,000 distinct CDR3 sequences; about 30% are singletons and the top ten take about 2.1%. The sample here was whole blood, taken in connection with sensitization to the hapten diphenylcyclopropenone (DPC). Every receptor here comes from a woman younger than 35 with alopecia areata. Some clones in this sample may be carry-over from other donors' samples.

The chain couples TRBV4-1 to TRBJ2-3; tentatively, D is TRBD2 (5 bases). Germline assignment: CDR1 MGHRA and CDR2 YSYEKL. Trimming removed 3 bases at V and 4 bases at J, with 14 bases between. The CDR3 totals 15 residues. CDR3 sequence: CASSHLMTTPDTQYF. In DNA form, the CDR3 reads TGCGCCAGCAGCCACCTTATGACTACACCAGATACGCAGTATTTT.

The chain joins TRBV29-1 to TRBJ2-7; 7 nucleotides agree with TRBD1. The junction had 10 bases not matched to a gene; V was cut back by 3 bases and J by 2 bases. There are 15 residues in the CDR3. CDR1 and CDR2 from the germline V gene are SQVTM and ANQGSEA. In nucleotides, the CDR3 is TGCAGCGTTGAGTTACTATCCGGGACAGCCTACGAGCAGTACTTC. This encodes CSVELLSGTAYEQYF.

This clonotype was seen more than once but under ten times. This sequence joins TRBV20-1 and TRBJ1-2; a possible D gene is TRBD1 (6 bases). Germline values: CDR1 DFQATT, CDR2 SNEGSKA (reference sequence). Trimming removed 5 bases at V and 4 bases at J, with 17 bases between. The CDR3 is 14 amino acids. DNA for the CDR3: TGCAGTGCTCCTACCCCCGGGACACCCTATGGCTACACCTTC. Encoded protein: CSAPTPGTPYGYTF.

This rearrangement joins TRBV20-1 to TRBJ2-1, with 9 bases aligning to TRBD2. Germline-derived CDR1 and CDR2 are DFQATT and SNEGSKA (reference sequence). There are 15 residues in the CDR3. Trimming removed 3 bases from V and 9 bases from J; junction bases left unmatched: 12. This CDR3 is CSARDPGLAFSEQFF. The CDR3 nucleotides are TGCAGTGCTAGGGATCCGGGACTAGCATTCAGTGAGCAGTTCTTC.

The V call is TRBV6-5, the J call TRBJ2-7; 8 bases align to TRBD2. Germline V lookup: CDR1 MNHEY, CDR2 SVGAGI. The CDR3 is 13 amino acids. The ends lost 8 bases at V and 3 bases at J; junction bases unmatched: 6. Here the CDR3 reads CASSKREFYEQYF. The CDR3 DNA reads TGTGCCAGCTCTAAGCGGGAGTTCTACGAGCAGTACTTC.

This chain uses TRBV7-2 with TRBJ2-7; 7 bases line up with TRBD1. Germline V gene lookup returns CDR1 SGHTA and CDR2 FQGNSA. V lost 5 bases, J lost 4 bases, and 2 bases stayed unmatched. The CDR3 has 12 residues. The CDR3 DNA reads TGTGCCAGCAGCCCGACAGGGTACGAGCAGTACTTC. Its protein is CASSPTGYEQYF.

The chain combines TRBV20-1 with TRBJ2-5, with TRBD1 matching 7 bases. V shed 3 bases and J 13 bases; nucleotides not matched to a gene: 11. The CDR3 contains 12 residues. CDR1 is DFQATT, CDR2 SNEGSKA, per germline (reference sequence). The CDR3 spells CSASPGQGESYF. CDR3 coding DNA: TGCAGTGCTAGCCCCGGGCAGGGGGAGTCGTACTTC.

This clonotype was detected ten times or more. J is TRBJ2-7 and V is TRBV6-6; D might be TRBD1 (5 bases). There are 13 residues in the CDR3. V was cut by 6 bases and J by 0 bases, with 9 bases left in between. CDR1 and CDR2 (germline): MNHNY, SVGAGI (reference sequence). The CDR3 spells CASSKGYSYEQYF. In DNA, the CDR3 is TGTGCCAGCAGCAAGGGGTACTCCTACGAGCAGTACTTC.

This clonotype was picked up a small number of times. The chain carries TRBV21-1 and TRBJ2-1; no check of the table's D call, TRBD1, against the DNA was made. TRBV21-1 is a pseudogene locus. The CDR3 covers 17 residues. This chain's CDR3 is CASSNPIPARGTNEQFF. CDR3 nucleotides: TGTGCCAGCAGCAATCCCATCCCGGCGAGAGGGACGAATGAGCAGTTCTTC.

CDR3 bases: TGTGCCAGCAGCTCCGACAGGGCGCGTGAGACCCAGTACTTC. As protein: CASSSDRARETQYF. The chain has TRBV7-2 and TRBJ2-5; 7 nucleotides agree with TRBD1. The CDR3 covers 14 residues. Looked up from germline, CDR1 is SGHTA and CDR2 is FQGNSA. Trimming at V came to 4 bases and at J to 5 bases, leaving 7 bases not matched to a gene.

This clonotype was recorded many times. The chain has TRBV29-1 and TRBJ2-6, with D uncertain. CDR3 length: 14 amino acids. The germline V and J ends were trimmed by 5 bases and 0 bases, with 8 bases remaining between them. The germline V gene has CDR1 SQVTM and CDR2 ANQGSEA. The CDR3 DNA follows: TGCAGCGTTCTGAGCTTCTCTGGGGCCAACGTCCTGACTTTC. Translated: CSVLSFSGANVLTF.

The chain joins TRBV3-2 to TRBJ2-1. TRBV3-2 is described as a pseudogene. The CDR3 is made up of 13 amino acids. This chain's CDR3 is CASSRNAYCEQFF. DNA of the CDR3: TGTGCCAGCAGCCGGAACGCTTACTGTGAGCAGTTCTTC.

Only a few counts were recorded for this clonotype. The CDR3 sequence: CASRGQGAMETQYF. The CDR3 bases are TGTGCCAGCAGAGGACAGGGGGCAATGGAGACCCAGTACTTC. This chain connects TRBV6-2 or TRBV6-3 to TRBJ2-5, with 11 bases fitting TRBD1. Unmatched junction bases numbered 5, after V lost 6 bases and J lost 5 bases. Germline CDR1 reads MNHEY; CDR2 reads SVGEGT. CDR3 length: 14 amino acids.

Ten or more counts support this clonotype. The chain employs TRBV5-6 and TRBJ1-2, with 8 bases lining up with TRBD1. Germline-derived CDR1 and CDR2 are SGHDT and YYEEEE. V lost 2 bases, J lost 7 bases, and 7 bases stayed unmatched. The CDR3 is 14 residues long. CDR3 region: CASSFRTGTGGYTF. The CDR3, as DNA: TGTGCCAGCAGCTTTCGGACAGGGACGGGTGGCTACACCTTC.

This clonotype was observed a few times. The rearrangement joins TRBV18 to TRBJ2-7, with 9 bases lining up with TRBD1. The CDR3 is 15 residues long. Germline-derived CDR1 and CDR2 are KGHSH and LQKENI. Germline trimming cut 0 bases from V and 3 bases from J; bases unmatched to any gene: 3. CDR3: CASSPPGTGSYEQYF. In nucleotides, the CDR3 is TGTGCCAGCTCACCACCAGGGACAGGGAGCTACGAGCAGTACTTC.

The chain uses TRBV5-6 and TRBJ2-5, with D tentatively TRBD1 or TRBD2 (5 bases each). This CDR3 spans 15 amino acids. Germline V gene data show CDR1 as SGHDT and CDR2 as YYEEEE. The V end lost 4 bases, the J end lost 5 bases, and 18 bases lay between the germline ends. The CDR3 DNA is TGTGCCAGCAGCGTCGGGACCGAACGTTGGGAGACCCAGTACTTC. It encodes CASSVGTERWETQYF.

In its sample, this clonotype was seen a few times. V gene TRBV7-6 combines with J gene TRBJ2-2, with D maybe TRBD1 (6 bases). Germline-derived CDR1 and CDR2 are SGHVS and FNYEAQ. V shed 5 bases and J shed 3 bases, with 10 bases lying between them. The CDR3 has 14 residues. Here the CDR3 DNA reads TGTGCCAGCAGCCTACAGGGTTACACCGGGGAGCTGTTTTTT. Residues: CASSLQGYTGELFF.

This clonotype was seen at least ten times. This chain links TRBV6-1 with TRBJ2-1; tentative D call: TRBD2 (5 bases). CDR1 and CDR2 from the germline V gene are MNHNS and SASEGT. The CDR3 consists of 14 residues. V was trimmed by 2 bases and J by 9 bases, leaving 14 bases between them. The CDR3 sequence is CASSECVSGCEQFF. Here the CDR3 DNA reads TGTGCCAGCAGTGAATGTGTCAGCGGCTGTGAGCAGTTCTTC.

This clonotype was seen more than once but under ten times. The CDR3 loop reads CASSLSRGGDEQFF. For the CDR3, the DNA is TGTGCCAGCAGCCTCTCGCGGGGGGGGGATGAGCAGTTCTTC. The chain combines TRBV2 with TRBJ2-1; 9 bases map to TRBD2. The V gene's germline CDR1 is SNHLY and CDR2 FYNNEI. The CDR3 loop spans 14 amino acids. Trimming took 6 bases from V and 8 from J; bases not matched to a gene: 8.

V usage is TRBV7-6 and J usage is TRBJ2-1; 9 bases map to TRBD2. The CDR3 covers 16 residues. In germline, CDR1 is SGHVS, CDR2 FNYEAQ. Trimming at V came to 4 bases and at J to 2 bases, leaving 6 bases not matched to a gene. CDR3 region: CASSYGAGGTYNEQFF. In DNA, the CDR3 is TGTGCCAGCAGCTACGGTGCGGGGGGGACCTACAATGAGCAGTTCTTC.

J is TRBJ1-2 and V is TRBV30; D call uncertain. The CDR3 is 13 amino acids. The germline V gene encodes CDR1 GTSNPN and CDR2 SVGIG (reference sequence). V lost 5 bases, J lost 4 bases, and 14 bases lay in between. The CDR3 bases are TGTGCCTGGGGGTACGGGAGAACCTATGGCTACACCTTC. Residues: CAWGYGRTYGYTF.

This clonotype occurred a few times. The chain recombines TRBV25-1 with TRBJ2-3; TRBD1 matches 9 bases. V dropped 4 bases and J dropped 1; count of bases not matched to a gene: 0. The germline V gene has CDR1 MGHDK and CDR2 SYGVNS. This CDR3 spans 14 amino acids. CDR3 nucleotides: TGTGCCAGCAGTGGGACAGGGGGCACAGATACGCAGTATTTT. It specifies CASSGTGGTDTQYF.

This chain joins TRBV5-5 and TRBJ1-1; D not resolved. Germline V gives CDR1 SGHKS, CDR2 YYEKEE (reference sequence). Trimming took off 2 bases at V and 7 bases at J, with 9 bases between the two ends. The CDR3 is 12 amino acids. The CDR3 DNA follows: TGTGCCAGCAGCTTTGGGCAGAATGAAGCTTTCTTT. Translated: CASSFGQNEAFF.

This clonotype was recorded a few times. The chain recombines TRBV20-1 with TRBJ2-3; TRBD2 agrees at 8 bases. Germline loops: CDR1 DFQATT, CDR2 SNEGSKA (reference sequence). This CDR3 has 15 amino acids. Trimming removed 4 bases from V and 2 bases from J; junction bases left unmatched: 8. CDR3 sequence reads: CSAIRLATSTDTQYF. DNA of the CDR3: TGCAGTGCTATTCGACTAGCGACTTCCACAGATACGCAGTATTTT.

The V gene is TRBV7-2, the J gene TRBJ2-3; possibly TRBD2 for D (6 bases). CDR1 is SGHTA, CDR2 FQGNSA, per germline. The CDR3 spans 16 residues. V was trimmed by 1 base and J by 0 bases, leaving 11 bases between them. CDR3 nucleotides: TGTGCCAGCAGCTTAGTACCGGCGGGGAGCACAGATACGCAGTATTTT. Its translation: CASSLVPAGSTDTQYF.

The CDR3 DNA sequence: TGTGCCAGCAGCCAACTAACAGGTCTTGGCTACACCTTC. As protein: CASSQLTGLGYTF. The chain has TRBV14 and TRBJ1-2; possible D gene TRBD1, 5 bases. V dropped 2 bases and J dropped 7 bases, with 11 bases sitting between them. Germline CDR1 SGHDN, CDR2 FVKESK. This CDR3 spans 13 amino acids.

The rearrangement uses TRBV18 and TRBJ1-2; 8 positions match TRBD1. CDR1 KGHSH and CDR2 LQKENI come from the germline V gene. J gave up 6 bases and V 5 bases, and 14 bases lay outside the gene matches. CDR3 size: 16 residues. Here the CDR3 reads CASSSYLPGQVHGYTF. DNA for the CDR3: TGTGCCAGCTCATCCTACCTACCGGGACAGGTTCATGGCTACACCTTC.

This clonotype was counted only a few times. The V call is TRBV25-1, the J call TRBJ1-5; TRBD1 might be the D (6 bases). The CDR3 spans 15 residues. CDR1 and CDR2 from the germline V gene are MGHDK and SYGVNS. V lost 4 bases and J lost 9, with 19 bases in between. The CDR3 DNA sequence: TGTGCCAGCAGTGGGGGCGGGGGACAAGCTCGGCCCCAGCATTTT. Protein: CASSGGGGQARPQHF. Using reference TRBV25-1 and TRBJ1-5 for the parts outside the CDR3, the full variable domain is EADIYQTPRYLVIGTGKKITLECSQTMGHDKMYWYQQDPGMELHLIHYSYGVNSTEKGDLSSESTVSRIRTEHFPLTLESARPSHTSQYLCASSGGGGQARPQHFGDGTRLSIL.